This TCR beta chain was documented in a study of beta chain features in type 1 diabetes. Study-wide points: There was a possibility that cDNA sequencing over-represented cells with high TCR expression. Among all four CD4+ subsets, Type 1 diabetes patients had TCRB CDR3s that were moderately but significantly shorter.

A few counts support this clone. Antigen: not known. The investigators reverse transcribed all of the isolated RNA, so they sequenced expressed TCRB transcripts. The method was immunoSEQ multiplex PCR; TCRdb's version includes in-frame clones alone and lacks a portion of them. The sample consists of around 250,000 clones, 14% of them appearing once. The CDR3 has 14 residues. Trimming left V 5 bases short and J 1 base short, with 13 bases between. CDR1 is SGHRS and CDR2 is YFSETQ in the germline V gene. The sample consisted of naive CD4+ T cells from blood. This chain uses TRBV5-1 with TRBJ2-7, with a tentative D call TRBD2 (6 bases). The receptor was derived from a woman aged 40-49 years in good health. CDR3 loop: CASSQEGPSYEQYF. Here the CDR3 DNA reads TGCGCCAGCAGTCAGGAGGGACCATCCTACGAGCAGTACTTC. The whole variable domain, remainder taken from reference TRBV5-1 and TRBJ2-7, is KAGVTQTPRYLIKTRGQQVTLSCSPISGHRSVSWYQQTPGQGLQFLFEYFSETQRNKGNFPGRFSGRQFSNSRSEMNVSTLELGDSALYLCASSQEGPSYEQYFGPGTRLTVT.